The next 16 T cell receptor beta chains were all read from a single sample in a study of T cells in Graves' hyperthyroidism and ophthalmopathy. What was amplified from RNA transcripts were TCR beta CDR3 regions. First-round RT-PCR of the TCR CDR3 relied on the HTBI primer set. MiXCR, applied by TCRdb to the multiplex PCR reads, yields one record per CDR3 protein. The data hold almost 350,000 distinct CDR3 sequences, with 15% to 20% observed a single time. Specimen: blood. The receptors were gathered from a woman between 40 and 55 years old with Graves' ophthalmopathy.

V and J are TRBV20-1 and TRBJ1-1; tentatively, D is TRBD1 (5 bases). This CDR3 is built from 11 residues. Germline CDR1 is DFQATT and CDR2 is SNEGSKA (reference sequence). The germline V and J ends were trimmed by 8 bases and 5 bases, with 12 bases remaining between them. The CDR3 DNA is TGCAGTCCGAGGGGAACTACTGAAGCTTTCTTT. The encoded protein is CSPRGTTEAFF.

In this sample, this clonotype turned up many times. The chain has TRBV25-1 and TRBJ1-1; D is undetermined. V was clipped by 3 bases and J by 2 bases, with 7 bases between them. Germline values: CDR1 MGHDK, CDR2 SYGVNS. The CDR3 extends over 13 amino acids. The CDR3 DNA follows: TGTGCCAGCAGTGACTGGGTCAACACTGAAGCTTTCTTT. As protein: CASSDWVNTEAFF.

Many counts were recorded for this clonotype. J is TRBJ2-3 and V is TRBV24-1; TRBD1 might be the D (6 bases). Germline assignment: CDR1 KGHDR and CDR2 SFDVKD. The CDR3 runs 16 residues. V lost 1 base and J 3 bases, leaving 13 bases between the germline ends. CDR3 sequence reads: CATSDFFGRGTDTQYF. CDR3 coding DNA: TGTGCCACCAGTGATTTTTTCGGAAGGGGGACAGATACGCAGTATTTT.

This clonotype was seen ten or more times. The CDR3 bases are TGTGCCAGTAGGAAAGACTTGGGGACTGAAGCTTTCTTT. Translated: CASRKDLGTEAFF. The chain links TRBV19 to TRBJ1-1, with D uncertain. CDR1 LNHDA and CDR2 SQIVND come from the germline V gene (reference sequence). Trimming shortened V by 6 bases and J by 5 bases, and 13 bases separated the two germline ends. CDR3 length: 13 amino acids. The entire variable domain, with the rest obtained from reference TRBV19 and TRBJ1-1, is as follows: DGGITQSPKYLFRKEGQNVTLSCEQNLNHDAMYWYRQDPGQGLRLIYYSQIVNDFQKGDIAEGYSVSREKKESFPLTVTSAQKNPTAFYLCASRKDLGTEAFFGQGTRLTVV.

Ten or more counts support this clonotype. This chain joins TRBV7-8 and TRBJ2-7; 7 positions agree with TRBD2. Germline V gene data show CDR1 as SGHVS and CDR2 as FQNEAQ. This CDR3 region has 17 residues. After removal of 3 bases from V and 1 base from J, the junction contained 12 bases not matched to a gene. Here the CDR3 reads CASSLELGGRSSYEQYF. The DNA for the CDR3 is TGTGCCAGCAGCTTGGAATTGGGCGGGAGAAGTTCCTACGAGCAGTACTTC. Together with reference TRBV7-8 and TRBJ2-7, the CDR3 gives the full variable domain: GAGVSQSPRYKVAKRGQDVALRCDPISGHVSLFWYQQALGQGPEFLTYFQNEAQLDKSGLPSDRFFAERPEGSVSTLKIQRTQQEDSAVYLCASSLELGGRSSYEQYFGPGTRLTVT.

This clonotype was recorded at least ten times. The chain carries TRBV7-2 and TRBJ1-2, with 7 bases that match TRBD1. J gave up 4 bases and V 0 bases, and 8 bases lay outside the gene matches. CDR3 length: 16 amino acids. Per germline, CDR1 SGHTA and CDR2 FQGNSA. This chain's CDR3 is CASSLAFGDSTYGYTF. The CDR3 nucleotides are TGTGCCAGCAGCTTAGCTTTTGGGGACAGCACCTATGGCTACACCTTC. Looking up the rest from reference TRBV7-2 and TRBJ1-2 gives the full variable domain: GAGVSQSPSNKVTEKGKDVELRCDPISGHTALYWYRQSLGQGLEFLIYFQGNSAPDKSGLPSDRFSAERTGGSVSTLTIQRTQQEDSAVYLCASSLAFGDSTYGYTFGSGTRLTVV.

In its sample, this clonotype was seen many times. V usage is TRBV11-2 and J usage is TRBJ2-7; 11 positions agree with TRBD2. This CDR3 comprises 15 residues. Germline CDR1 SGHAT, CDR2 FQNNGV. V lost 6 bases and J lost 4; bases outside the gene matches: 8. The CDR3 sequence is CASRATSGSNYEQYF. The CDR3 coding sequence is TGTGCCAGCAGGGCCACTAGCGGGAGTAATTACGAGCAGTACTTC.

This chain joins TRBV7-2 and TRBJ2-7; no definite D call. This CDR3 comprises 15 residues. The germline CDR1 and CDR2 sequences are SGHTA and FQGNSA. Trimming pared 5 bases from V and 2 bases from J, leaving 16 bases between. The CDR3 region is CASSEDWPEAYEQYF. CDR3 sequence (DNA): TGTGCCAGCAGCGAAGACTGGCCCGAAGCCTACGAGCAGTACTTC.

This clonotype has at least ten counts. This chain uses TRBV28 with TRBJ1-5; D is ambiguous. V lost 4 bases and J 4 bases, leaving 8 bases between the germline ends. The CDR3 has 13 residues. The germline V gene has CDR1 MDHEN and CDR2 SYDVKM. The chain's CDR3 is CASSSNTNQPQHF. The DNA of the CDR3 is TGTGCCAGCAGTTCTAACACTAATCAGCCCCAGCATTTT. The full variable domain, with the rest looked up from reference TRBV28 and TRBJ1-5, is DVKVTQSSRYLVKRTGEKVFLECVQDMDHENMFWYRQDPGLGLRLIYFSYDVKMKEKGDIPEGYSVSREKKERFSLILESASTNQTSMYLCASSSNTNQPQHFGDGTRLSIL.

The table lists this clonotype with many counts. J is TRBJ1-5 and V is TRBV28; TRBD1 agrees at 7 bases. The CDR3 is 14 residues long. V lost 2 bases, J lost 5 bases, and 3 bases stayed unmatched. CDR1 is MDHEN, CDR2 SYDVKM, per germline. CDR3 sequence (DNA): TGTGCCAGCAGTTTAGACAGGGCCGATCAGCCCCAGCATTTT. This encodes CASSLDRADQPQHF.

This clonotype was detected a few times. CDR3 residues: CASRMPGVGNTIYF. The CDR3 DNA sequence: TGTGCCAGTAGGATGCCCGGGGTTGGAAACACCATATATTTT. The rearrangement uses TRBV19 and TRBJ1-3, with D hard to call. The CDR3 has 14 amino acids. The germline V gene encodes CDR1 LNHDA and CDR2 SQIVND (reference sequence). The ends were cut back, 6 bases at V and 3 bases at J, with 12 bases in the middle.

The table lists this clonotype with many counts. J is TRBJ1-1 and V is TRBV10-1; D may be TRBD1 (5 bases). The germline V gene has CDR1 WNHNN and CDR2 SYGVQD (reference sequence). The V end lost 3 bases, the J end lost 4 bases, and 9 bases lay between the germline ends. The CDR3 has 13 amino acids. The CDR3 coding sequence is TGCGCCAGCAGTGATGCAGGGCCCACTGAAGCTTTCTTT. Its translation is CASSDAGPTEAFF.

This clonotype was seen repeatedly, ten times or more. The V and J genes are TRBV20-1 and TRBJ1-6, with a weak D call TRBD1 (5 bases). The CDR3 runs to 15 residues. Germline lookup yields CDR1 DFQATT and CDR2 SNEGSKA (reference sequence). V gave up 1 base and J gave up 10 bases, with 17 bases separating them. The CDR3 loop reads CSARALRGGESPLHF. The CDR3 region has the DNA TGCAGTGCTAGAGCCCTTCGCGGGGGAGAATCACCCCTCCACTTT.

A few counts support this clonotype. This chain joins TRBV11-3 and TRBJ2-7, with unresolved D. The CDR3 runs to 15 residues. V was clipped by 0 bases and J by 0 bases, with 9 bases between them. Germline V gene data show CDR1 as SGHNT and CDR2 as YENEEA. The CDR3 coding sequence is TGTGCCAGCAGCTTAGATGGCGGTAGCTCCTACGAGCAGTACTTC. Translation gives CASSLDGGSSYEQYF.

This sequence joins TRBV2 and TRBJ2-7, with 10 bases that match TRBD2. V dropped 9 bases and J dropped 5; count of bases not matched to a gene: 10. The germline V gene has CDR1 SNHLY and CDR2 FYNNEI. The CDR3 runs to 14 residues. CDR3 residues: CARGTSGRADEQYF. Here the CDR3 DNA reads TGTGCCAGAGGGACAAGCGGGAGGGCCGACGAGCAGTACTTC.

The chain employs TRBV6-5 and TRBJ1-1; D remains ambiguous. This CDR3 has 15 amino acids. Trimming took off 2 bases at V and 1 base at J, with 11 bases between the two ends. Germline V gene data show CDR1 as MNHEY and CDR2 as SVGAGI. The CDR3 here is CASSYPGRENTEAFF. In DNA form, the CDR3 reads TGTGCCAGCAGTTACCCTGGCAGAGAGAACACTGAAGCTTTCTTT.